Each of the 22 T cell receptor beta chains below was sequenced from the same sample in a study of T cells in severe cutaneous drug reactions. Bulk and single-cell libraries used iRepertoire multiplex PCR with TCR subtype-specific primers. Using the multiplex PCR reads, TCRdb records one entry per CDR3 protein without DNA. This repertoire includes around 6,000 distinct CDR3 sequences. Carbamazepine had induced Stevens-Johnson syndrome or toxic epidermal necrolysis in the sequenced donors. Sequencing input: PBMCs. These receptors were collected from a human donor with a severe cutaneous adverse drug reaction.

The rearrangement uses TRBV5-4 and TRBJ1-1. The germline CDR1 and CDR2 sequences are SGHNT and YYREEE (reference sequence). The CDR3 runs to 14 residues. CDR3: CASSPEWVNTEAFF.

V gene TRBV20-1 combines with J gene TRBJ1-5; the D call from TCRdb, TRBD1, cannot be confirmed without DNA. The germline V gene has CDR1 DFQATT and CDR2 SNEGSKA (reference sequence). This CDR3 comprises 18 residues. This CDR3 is CSAKAGDPVSYSNQPQHF.

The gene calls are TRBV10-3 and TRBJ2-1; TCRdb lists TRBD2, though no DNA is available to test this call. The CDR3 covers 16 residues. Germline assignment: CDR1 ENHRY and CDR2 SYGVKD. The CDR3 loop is CATILTVSGSYNEQFF.

The CDR3 region is CSAGLGGQGNQPQHF. This chain connects TRBV20-1 to TRBJ1-5; the D call of TRBD1 rests on TCRdb alone, since no DNA is present to check it. This CDR3 spans 15 amino acids. Germline CDR1 reads DFQATT; CDR2 reads SNEGSKA (reference sequence).

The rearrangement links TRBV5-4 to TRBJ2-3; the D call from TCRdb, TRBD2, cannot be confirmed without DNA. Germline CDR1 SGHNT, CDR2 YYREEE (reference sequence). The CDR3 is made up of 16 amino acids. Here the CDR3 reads CATRAGVAESTDTQYF.

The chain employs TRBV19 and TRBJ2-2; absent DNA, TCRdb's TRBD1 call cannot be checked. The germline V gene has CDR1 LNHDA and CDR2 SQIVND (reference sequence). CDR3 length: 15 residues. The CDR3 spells CASSRGGGNTGELFF.

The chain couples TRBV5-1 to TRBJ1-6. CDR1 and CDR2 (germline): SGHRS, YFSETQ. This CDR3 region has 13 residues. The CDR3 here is CASSYDNGSPLHF.

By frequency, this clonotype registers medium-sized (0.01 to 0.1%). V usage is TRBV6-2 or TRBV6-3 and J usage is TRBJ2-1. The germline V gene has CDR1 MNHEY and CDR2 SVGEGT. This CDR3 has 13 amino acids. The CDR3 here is CASSYGAHNEQFF.

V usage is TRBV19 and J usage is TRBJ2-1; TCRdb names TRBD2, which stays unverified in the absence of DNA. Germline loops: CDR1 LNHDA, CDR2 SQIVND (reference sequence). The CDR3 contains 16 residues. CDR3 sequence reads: CASSERPRLADNEQFF.

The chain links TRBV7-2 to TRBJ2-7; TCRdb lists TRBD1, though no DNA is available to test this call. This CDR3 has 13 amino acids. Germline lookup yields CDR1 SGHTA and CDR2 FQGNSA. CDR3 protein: CASSFGASYEQYF.

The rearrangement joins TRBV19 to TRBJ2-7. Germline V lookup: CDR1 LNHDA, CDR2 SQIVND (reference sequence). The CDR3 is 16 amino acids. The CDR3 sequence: CASSIDQSQSAYEQYF.

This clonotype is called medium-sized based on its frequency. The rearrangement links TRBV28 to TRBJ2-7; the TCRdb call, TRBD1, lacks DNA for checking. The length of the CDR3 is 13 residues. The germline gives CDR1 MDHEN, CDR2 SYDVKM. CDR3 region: CASSFAGVYEQYF.

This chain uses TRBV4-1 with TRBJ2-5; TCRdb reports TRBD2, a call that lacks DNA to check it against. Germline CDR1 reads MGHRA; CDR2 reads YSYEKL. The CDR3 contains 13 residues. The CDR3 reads CASSLPQAETQYF.

CDR3 region: CASSFLRATEAFF. The chain employs TRBV5-6 and TRBJ1-1. CDR1 and CDR2 (germline): SGHDT, YYEEEE. The CDR3 totals 13 residues.

CDR3 region: CASSQGSGRAGETQYF. The V call is TRBV4-2, the J call TRBJ2-5; TCRdb indicates TRBD2, and absent DNA this call remains unverified. The CDR3 contains 16 residues. Germline V gene lookup returns CDR1 LGHNA and CDR2 YNFKEQ.

The CDR3 spells CASSPLGGPTQETQYF. The chain joins TRBV19 to TRBJ2-5; TCRdb designates TRBD2, a call that cannot be tested without DNA. Germline assignment: CDR1 LNHDA and CDR2 SQIVND (reference sequence). The CDR3 spans 16 residues.

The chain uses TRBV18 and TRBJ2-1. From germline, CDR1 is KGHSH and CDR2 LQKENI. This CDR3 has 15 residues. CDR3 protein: CASSPPGGLYNEQFF.

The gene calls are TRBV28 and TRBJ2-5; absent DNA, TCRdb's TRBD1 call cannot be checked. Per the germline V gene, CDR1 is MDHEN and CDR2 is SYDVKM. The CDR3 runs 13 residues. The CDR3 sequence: CASSLQGQETQYF.

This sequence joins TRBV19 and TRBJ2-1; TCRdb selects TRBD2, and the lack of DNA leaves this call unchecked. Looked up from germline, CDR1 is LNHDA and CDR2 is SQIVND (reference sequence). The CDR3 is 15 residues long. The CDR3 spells CASSIPGGSYNEQFF.

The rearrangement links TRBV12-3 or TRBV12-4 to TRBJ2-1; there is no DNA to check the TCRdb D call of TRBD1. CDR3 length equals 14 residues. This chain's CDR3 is CASSLFQGDNEQFF.

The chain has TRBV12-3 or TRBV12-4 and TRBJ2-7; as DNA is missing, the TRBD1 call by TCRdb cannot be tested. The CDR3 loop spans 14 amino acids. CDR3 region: CASSRGVFSYEQYF.

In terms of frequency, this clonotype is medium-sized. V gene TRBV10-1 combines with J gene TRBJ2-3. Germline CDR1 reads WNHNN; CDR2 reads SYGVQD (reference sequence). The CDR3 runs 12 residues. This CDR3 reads CASSESILTQYF.